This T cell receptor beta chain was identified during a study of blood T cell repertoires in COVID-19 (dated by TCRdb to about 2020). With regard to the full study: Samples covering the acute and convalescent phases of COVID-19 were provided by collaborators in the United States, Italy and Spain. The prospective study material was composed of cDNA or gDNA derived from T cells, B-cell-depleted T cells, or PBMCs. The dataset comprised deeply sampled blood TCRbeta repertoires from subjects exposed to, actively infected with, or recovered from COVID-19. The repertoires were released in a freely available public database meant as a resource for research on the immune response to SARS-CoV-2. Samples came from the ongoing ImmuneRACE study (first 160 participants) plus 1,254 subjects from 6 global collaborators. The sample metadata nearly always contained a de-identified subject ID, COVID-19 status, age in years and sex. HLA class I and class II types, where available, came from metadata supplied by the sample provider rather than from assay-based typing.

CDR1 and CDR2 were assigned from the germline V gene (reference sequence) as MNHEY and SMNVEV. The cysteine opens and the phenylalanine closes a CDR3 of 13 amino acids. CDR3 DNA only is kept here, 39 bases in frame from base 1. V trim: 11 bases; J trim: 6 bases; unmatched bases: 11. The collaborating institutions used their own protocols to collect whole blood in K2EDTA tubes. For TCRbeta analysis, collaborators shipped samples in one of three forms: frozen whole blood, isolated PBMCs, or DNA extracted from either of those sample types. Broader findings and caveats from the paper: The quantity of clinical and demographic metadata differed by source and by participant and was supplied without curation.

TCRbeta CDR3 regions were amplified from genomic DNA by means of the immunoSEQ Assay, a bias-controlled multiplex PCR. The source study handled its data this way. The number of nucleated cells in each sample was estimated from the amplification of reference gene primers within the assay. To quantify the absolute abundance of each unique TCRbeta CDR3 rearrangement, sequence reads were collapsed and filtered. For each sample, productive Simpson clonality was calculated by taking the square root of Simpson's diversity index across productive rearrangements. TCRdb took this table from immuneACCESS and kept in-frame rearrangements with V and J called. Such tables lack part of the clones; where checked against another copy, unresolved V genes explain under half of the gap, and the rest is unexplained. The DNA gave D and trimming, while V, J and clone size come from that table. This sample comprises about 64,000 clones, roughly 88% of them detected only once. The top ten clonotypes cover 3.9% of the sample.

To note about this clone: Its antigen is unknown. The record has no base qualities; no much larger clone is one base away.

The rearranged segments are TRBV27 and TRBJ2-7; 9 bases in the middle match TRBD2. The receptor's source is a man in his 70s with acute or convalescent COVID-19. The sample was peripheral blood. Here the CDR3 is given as CAVRGGGVREQYF. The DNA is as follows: TGTGCCGTTCGGGGCGGGGGGGTCCGCGAGCAGTACTTC.